This TCR beta chain was identified in a study of cytomegalovirus exposure and HLA in healthy donors. With 4 bases clipped from V and 4 bases from J, the junction kept 7 bases outside the gene matches. Germline loops: CDR1 MNHNY, CDR2 SVGAGI (reference sequence). The CDR3 runs 15 residues. PCR involved 60 Vbeta and 13 Jbeta primers. Repertoires were generated with immunoSEQ multiplex PCR, while TCRdb's copy carries only in-frame clones and drops some. Among some 95,000 clones listed, about four fifths were seen once. The sequencing input was PBMCs. The rearrangement joins TRBV6-6 to TRBJ1-1; 9 positions match TRBD1. The receptor's source is a man aged 25-45 years in good health and CMV-seronegative. CDR3 loop: CASSSTTGGSTEAFF. CDR3 nucleotide sequence: TGTGCCAGCAGTTCCACGACAGGGGGAAGCACTGAAGCTTTCTTT.